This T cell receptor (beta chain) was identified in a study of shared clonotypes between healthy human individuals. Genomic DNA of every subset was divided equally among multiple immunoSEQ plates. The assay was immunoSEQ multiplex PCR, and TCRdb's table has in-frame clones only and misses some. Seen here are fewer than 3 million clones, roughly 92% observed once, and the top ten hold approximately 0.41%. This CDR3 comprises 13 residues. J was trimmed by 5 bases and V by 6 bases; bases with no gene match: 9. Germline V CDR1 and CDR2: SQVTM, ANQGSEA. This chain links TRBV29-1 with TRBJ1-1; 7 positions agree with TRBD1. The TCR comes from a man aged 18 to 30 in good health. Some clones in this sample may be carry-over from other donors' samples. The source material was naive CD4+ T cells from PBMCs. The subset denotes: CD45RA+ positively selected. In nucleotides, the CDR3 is TGCAGCGTGAGACAGGGTCGGGGGACTGAAGCTTTCTTT. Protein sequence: CSVRQGRGTEAFF.